This paragraph covers one TCR beta chain sequence. Its target antigen remains unknown. This sample was included in a study of monozygotic twins with inflammatory bowel disease (dated by TCRdb to about 2019). Notes on the research overall: The full study comprised some 30 monozygotic twin pairs: nine German pairs (four IBD-concordant, five IBD-discordant) and 19 IBD-discordant Danish pairs. The search for disease-associated traits relied mainly on comparing, within discordant pairs, IBD patients with their genetically identical healthy co-twins. Each individual had, on average, about 151 000 unique TCRalpha sequences and 181 000 unique TCRbeta sequences available for analysis.

A roughly 2.4 ml peripheral blood sample was drawn into PAXgene tubes per donor and stored at -80°C. Without T cell sorting, total RNA was isolated from whole blood using the PAXgene blood miRNA kit on an automated QIAcube. Deep TCRalpha and TCRbeta repertoire profiling with unique molecular barcoding was performed on peripheral blood of monozygotic twin pairs concordant or discordant for inflammatory bowel disease. Smoking habits were recorded for all twin pairs, and individuals were classified as current, former or never smokers. Its CDR3 holds 13 amino acids, cysteine through phenylalanine. DNA was not recorded. For CDR1 and CDR2, the germline V gene (reference sequence) lists LNHDA and SQIVND. The full study reports these points: Compared with healthy twins, IBD patients had fewer clonotypes in common with other individuals, a difference most pronounced in patients showing signs of disease activity. TCRbeta repertoire diversity, by inverse Simpson index, was decreased in IBD patients compared with their healthy co-twins. Background noise and inter-individual variability may have been introduced into the repertoires by the differing immunosuppressive treatments among patients. No single strong signal or clonotype linked to IBD turned up in the results, so the idea that one exists was not supported. Concordant and discordant twins showed no difference in repertoire similarity, possibly because of limited statistical power. Different T cell subtypes could not be distinguished in the analysis.

Library preparation used 5' RACE. Each TCR library was prepared from 3,000 to 4,500 ng of total RNA. For each sample, cDNA was synthesized in eight separate reactions using SMARTScribe reverse transcriptase. During cDNA synthesis, unique molecular identifiers containing a 6-nucleotide sample barcode were introduced by template switching. Two nested PCRs of approximately 16 and 10 cycles amplified the TCRalpha and TCRbeta cDNA, and bead purification followed each PCR. Before amplification, the cDNA was treated with uracil DNA-glycosylase and purified using the QIAquick PCR purification kit. The second PCR added Illumina TruSeq-compatible adapters along with sample-specific barcodes. Library quality and concentration were checked on TapeStation and Qubit, and libraries were pooled at 4.5 to 5.5 ng each. Pooled libraries were sequenced on an Illumina HiSeq2500 single-index Rapid Run with 2 x 100 bp reads and custom sequencing primers. The original methods were these. UMI-based consensus assembly with MiGEC version 1.2.6 was used to correct PCR and sequencing errors. MiXCR version 2.1.1 was used for V(D)J alignment, clonotype assembly and CDR3 extraction. To normalise gene usage, clonotype sharing and MAIT/NKT TCR abundance, the analysis used the top 1000, 10 000 and 20 000 clonotypes per sample. Diversity was computed as the inverse Simpson index with the vegan R package after downsampling to 27 000 UMIs. Paired Mann-Whitney U tests were applied to discordant twin pairs, and Benjamini-Hochberg correction was used for multiple testing. TCRdb reprocessed the reads; each CDR3 protein sequence makes one entry, and DNA is unavailable. The V and J calls follow TCRdb's processing rather than the paper's. The data table for this sample lists 400,000 to 500,000 distinct CDR3 sequences. The ten largest clones take up about 2.3% of the sample.

This receptor was obtained from a human donor with ulcerative colitis or Crohn's disease, or a healthy co-twin of an affected twin (not recorded which). Sequencing was performed on blood. Here the chain combines TRBV19 and TRBJ2-1; no DNA is available, so the TRBD2 call from TCRdb remains unchecked. The CDR3 is CASRVSGSNEQFF.